The rows below give T cell receptor beta chains drawn from one sample of a study of CD8 T cells in Susac syndrome. TCRdb re-called the immunoSEQ multiplex PCR reads with MiXCR, one entry per CDR3 protein. Altogether about 200,000 distinct CDR3 sequences are present, approximately 95% being singletons, with the ten largest covering approximately 0.082%. The sequenced material came from CD4+ T cells from PBMCs. The receptor set was obtained from a human donor with multiple sclerosis. CDR3s leave out the opening cysteine and the closing phenylalanine or tryptophan. The order of the fields is V gene, J gene, CDR3 protein.

TRBV20-1	TRBJ1-2	SAQPPHDRGLHYGYT
TRBV30	TRBJ2-7	AWGVSYEQY
TRBV11-3	TRBJ2-1	ASSFSSGGAYNEQF
TRBV27	TRBJ2-1	ASTRLSGQFLDEQF
TRBV30	TRBJ1-2	AWIPGDAYGYT
TRBV15	TRBJ2-5	ATSRTPTGGNQETQY
TRBV29-1	TRBJ2-5	SVFDRVNQETQY
TRBV29-1	TRBJ2-3	SVSDRISTDTQY
TRBV29-1	TRBJ1-1	SASGQGASEAF
TRBV30	TRBJ2-2	AWSVRPNGELF
TRBV27	TRBJ2-5	ASKDRQGIVAETQY
TRBV27	TRBJ2-5	ASRPTGTQREAQY
TRBV12-3/TRBV12-4	TRBJ1-6	ASSLREMGNSPLH
TRBV20-1	TRBJ2-3	SAIQGSAGTDTQY
TRBV29-1	TRBJ1-4	SVTRPGNEKLF
TRBV20-1	TRBJ1-6	SARLDGSYNSPLH
TRBV3-1	TRBJ2-7	ASSQDSRPGNEQY